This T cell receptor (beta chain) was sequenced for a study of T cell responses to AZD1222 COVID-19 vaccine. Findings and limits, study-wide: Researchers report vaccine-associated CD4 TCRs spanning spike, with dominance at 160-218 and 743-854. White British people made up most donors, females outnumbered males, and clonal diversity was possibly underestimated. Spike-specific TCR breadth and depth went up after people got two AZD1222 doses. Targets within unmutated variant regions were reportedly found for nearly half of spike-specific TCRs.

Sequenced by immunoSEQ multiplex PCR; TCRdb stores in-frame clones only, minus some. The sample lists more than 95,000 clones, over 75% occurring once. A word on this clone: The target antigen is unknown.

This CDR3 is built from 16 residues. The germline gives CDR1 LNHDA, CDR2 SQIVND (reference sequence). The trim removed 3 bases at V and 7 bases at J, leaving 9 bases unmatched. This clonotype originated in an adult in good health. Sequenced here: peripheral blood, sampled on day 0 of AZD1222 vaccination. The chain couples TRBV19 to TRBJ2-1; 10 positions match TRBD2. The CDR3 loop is CASSMGLARMWNEQFF. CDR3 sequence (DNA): TGTGCCAGTAGTATGGGACTAGCGCGAATGTGGAATGAGCAGTTCTTC. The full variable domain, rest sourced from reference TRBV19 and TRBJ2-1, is DGGITQSPKYLFRKEGQNVTLSCEQNLNHDAMYWYRQDPGQGLRLIYYSQIVNDFQKGDIAEGYSVSREKKESFPLTVTSAQKNPTAFYLCASSMGLARMWNEQFFGPGTRLTVL.